This TCR beta chain was profiled in a study of cytomegalovirus exposure and HLA in healthy donors. Trimming took off 0 bases at V and 6 bases at J, with 6 bases between the two ends. The CDR3 runs 12 residues. The V gene's germline CDR1 is SGHNT and CDR2 YYREEE (reference sequence). A word on this clone: The antigen remains undetermined.

Findings and caveats of the study: Reports indicated that the classifier achieved high specificity and sensitivity in diagnosing cytomegalovirus status. Sequencing likely generated an artifact that appeared as a cluster of highly shared sequence variants. Most of the TCR beta V segments (in an earlier analysis) were productive either about 90% or about 30% of the time.

60 Vbeta and 13 Jbeta primers were used in PCR. The protocol was immunoSEQ multiplex PCR, while the TCRdb copy is restricted to in-frame clones and leaves out a portion. The sample carries about 92,000 clones, 84% recorded once. The chain has TRBV5-4 and TRBJ1-1; no reliable D call. The sample consisted of PBMCs. This sequence originates from a woman younger than 35 in good health and CMV-seropositive. This chain's CDR3 is CASSLDGPEAFF. The CDR3 DNA is TGTGCCAGCAGCTTGGATGGGCCTGAAGCTTTCTTT.